This TCR beta chain was profiled in a study of CD8+CD57+ T cells in acquired aplastic anemia. Turning to the study itself: CD4+ and CD8+ cells, once sorted, gave DNA averaging about 3 ug.

The trim removed 5 bases at V and 6 bases at J, leaving 12 bases unmatched. The CDR3 loop spans 15 amino acids. The template used for profiling TCR beta VDJ and CDR3 was genomic DNA. TCRdb itself ran the reads through MiXCR, one entry per CDR3 protein. Among around 250,000 distinct CDR3 sequences listed, around three fifths were seen once. A note on this clonotype: Its antigen is unknown.

Study-wide results and limits: Patients and healthy controls showed no significant CD8+ Simpson's diversity difference. It was found that nearly 30 CD8+ CDR3 sequences were shared between patients and controls.

The chain couples TRBV12-3 or TRBV12-4 to TRBJ1-1; 7 bases line up with TRBD1. The TCR was taken from a human donor with severe aplastic anemia or a healthy control (not recorded which). The sample consisted of sorted CD4+, CD8+, or CD8+CD57+ T cells (not recorded which) from PBMCs. The CDR3 bases are TGTGCCAGCAGTCGTACAGGGGCCCTAAGGGCTGAAGCTTTCTTT. It encodes CASSRTGALRAEAFF.